This T cell receptor beta chain was identified during a study of cytomegalovirus exposure and HLA in healthy donors. Broader study findings: Later findings reportedly placed an Asian-associated ancestry cluster below the approximately 670-donor mean for N-insertions.

The length of the CDR3 is 14 residues. Per germline, CDR1 SEHNR and CDR2 FQNEAQ (reference sequence). Concerning this clone itself: The antigen is unknown. The junction departs from the called germline gene at one end, perhaps through a read error.

The PCR made use of 60 Vbeta and 13 Jbeta primers. Source study methods: An analysis that came later counted some 80 million unique TCR beta chains, approximately 11 million shared. Libraries were prepared by immunoSEQ multiplex PCR; TCRdb keeps only in-frame clonotypes and omits some of them. That table furnishes V, J and clone size, whereas the DNA furnished D and trimming. The sample has a few hundred thousand clones; 77% are singletons. The clonotype was recovered from an older woman in good health and CMV-seropositive. V and J are TRBV7-9 and TRBJ2-7; 8 positions match TRBD1. The sequenced sample consisted of PBMCs. The DNA of the CDR3 is TGTTCCAGCAGCCCACCCAGGGGGCACTACGAGCAGTACTTC. Its translation: CSSSPPRGHYEQYF.